Listed here are 18 T cell receptor beta chains from one sample, sequenced in a study of T-cell memory formation after mild COVID-19. TCRdb fed the 5' RACE reads into MiXCR, producing one record per CDR3 protein. The table records 550,000 to 650,000 distinct CDR3 sequences, around a sixth of them present only once. Material: PBMCs or a T cell subset sorted from them (not recorded which). These receptor sequences come from an adult woman who had mild COVID-19 (a few samples of this study predate the infection). Cell type and time point are not known.

This chain connects TRBV6-2 or TRBV6-3 to TRBJ2-7; TRBD1 or TRBD2 may be the D gene (5 bases each). V was cut by 6 bases and J by 3 bases, with 15 bases left in between. CDR1 MNHEY and CDR2 SVGEGT come from the germline V gene. CDR3 length: 14 amino acids. The CDR3 nucleotides read TGTGCCAGCAGGCATCCTGGGGGAGTCTACGAGCAGTACTTC. It yields the protein CASRHPGGVYEQYF.

The chain recombines TRBV21-1 with TRBJ2-6; the tabulated D call, TRBD1, remains unverified against the DNA. TRBV21-1 is tagged as a pseudogene. There are 19 residues in the CDR3. The CDR3 here is CASSKERGAGYSGANVLTF. The CDR3 nucleotides are TGTGCCAGCAGCAAAGAGAGAGGGGCAGGGTACTCTGGGGCCAACGTCCTGACTTTC.

The V and J genes are TRBV12-3 or TRBV12-4 and TRBJ1-1; D is uncertain. The V end was cut by 5 bases, the J end by 8 bases, with 12 bases between. The CDR3 consists of 12 residues. The CDR3 spells CASSLGAWEAFF. For the CDR3, the DNA is TGTGCCAGCAGTCTGGGAGCCTGGGAAGCTTTCTTT.

The V call is TRBV4-1, the J call TRBJ2-1; the D is unclear. Germline-derived CDR1 and CDR2 are MGHRA and YSYEKL. V lost 0 bases and J 6 bases, leaving 6 bases between the germline ends. The CDR3 length is 13 residues. The CDR3 loop reads CASSQEGANEQFF. CDR3 in DNA: TGCGCCAGCAGCCAAGAAGGAGCCAATGAGCAGTTCTTC.

This clonotype turned up a few times. This chain's CDR3 is CASTQDYAPGELFF. Here the CDR3 DNA reads TGTGCCAGTACCCAGGACTATGCCCCCGGGGAGCTGTTTTTT. V and J are TRBV19 and TRBJ2-2; D is possibly TRBD2 (6 bases). The CDR3 is 14 residues long. Germline lookup yields CDR1 LNHDA and CDR2 SQIVND (reference sequence). Trimming stripped 7 bases from V and 6 bases from J, with 15 bases between.

This clonotype appeared many times. This chain connects TRBV6-4 to TRBJ2-3; 8 bases map to TRBD2. This CDR3 has 15 amino acids. Per germline, CDR1 MRHNA and CDR2 SNTAGT. Trimming cost V 4 bases and J 3 bases; bases outside gene matches: 6. The CDR3 loop reads CASSVSGDGTDTQYF. In nucleotides, the CDR3 is TGTGCCAGCAGTGTTAGCGGGGACGGGACAGATACGCAGTATTTT.

The chain links TRBV21-1 to TRBJ1-2; the table's D call, TRBD1, was not checked against the DNA. TRBV21-1 is a recognized pseudogene. The length of the CDR3 is 14 residues. The CDR3 DNA is TGTGCCATGGACCATGACAGGGAAGGCTATGGCTACACCTTC. It is translated as CAMDHDREGYGYTF.

This clonotype occurred a few times. V and J are TRBV12-3 or TRBV12-4 and TRBJ2-1; TRBD2 matches at 11 bases. V shed 3 bases, J shed 6 bases, and the junction held 7 bases outside the gene matches. The CDR3 has 16 residues. The CDR3 loop reads CASSLSGLAVSNEQFF. The CDR3 nucleotides are TGTGCCAGCAGTTTGTCGGGACTAGCGGTGAGCAATGAGCAGTTCTTC.

This clonotype was counted a few times. The V call is TRBV30, the J call TRBJ1-2, with 11 bases matching TRBD1. Unmatched junction bases numbered 4, after V lost 3 bases and J lost 4 bases. The CDR3 runs 14 residues. The germline V gene has CDR1 GTSNPN and CDR2 SVGIG (reference sequence). The CDR3 loop reads CAWSLGQGVYGYTF. The CDR3 coding sequence is TGTGCCTGGAGCCTGGGACAGGGGGTCTATGGCTACACCTTC.

The chain uses TRBV7-6 and TRBJ1-1, with D maybe TRBD1 (6 bases). This CDR3 is built from 14 residues. Germline V gives CDR1 SGHVS, CDR2 FNYEAQ. Trimming removed 5 bases at V and 4 bases at J, with 14 bases between. The CDR3 reads CASSPTQGITEAFF. CDR3 coding DNA: TGTGCCAGCAGCCCTACACAGGGAATCACTGAAGCTTTCTTT.

A few counts support this clonotype. This sequence joins TRBV18 and TRBJ2-2, with D uncertain. The CDR3 is made up of 16 amino acids. Germline assignment: CDR1 KGHSH and CDR2 LQKENI. V was pared by 3 bases and J by 3 bases, with 14 bases between. Here the CDR3 reads CASSPYGDGYTGELFF. CDR3 DNA: TGTGCCAGCTCACCCTATGGGGATGGATACACCGGGGAGCTGTTTTTT.

This clonotype was recorded many times. The chain recombines TRBV5-6 with TRBJ2-3, with 8 nucleotides matching TRBD1. V was pared by 1 base and J by 7 bases, with 11 bases of the junction left unmatched. CDR3 size: 16 residues. Germline CDR1 and CDR2: SGHDT and YYEEEE. DNA of the CDR3: TGTGCCAGCAGCTTGTACGAAGGACAGGGACGGAATACGCAGTATTTT. This translates into CASSLYEGQGRNTQYF.

The J gene is TRBJ1-4, the V gene TRBV7-9, with 8 positions matching TRBD1. The CDR3 is 14 amino acids. The trim removed 6 bases at V and 4 bases at J, leaving 4 bases unmatched. Per the germline V gene, CDR1 is SEHNR and CDR2 is FQNEAQ (reference sequence). Here the CDR3 reads CASRTGGVNEKLFF. The CDR3, as DNA: TGTGCCAGCAGAACAGGGGGAGTTAATGAAAAACTGTTTTTT.

To note about this clonotype: The junction differs from germline at one of its ends, possibly a read error. This rearrangement joins TRBV20-1 to TRBJ2-7; D might be TRBD1 (5 bases). CDR3 size: 11 residues. Germline CDR1 DFQATT, CDR2 SNEGSKA (reference sequence). The CDR3 protein is CSARDSGQSLF. The DNA for the CDR3 is TGCAGTGCTAGAGATTCAGGGCAGTCACTCTTC.

The rearrangement joins TRBV6-2 or TRBV6-3 to TRBJ1-2, with D possibly matching TRBD1 (5 bases). V was pared by 2 bases and J by 8 bases, with 12 bases between. Germline assignment: CDR1 MNHEY and CDR2 SVGEGT. The CDR3 consists of 13 residues. CDR3 sequence (DNA): TGTGCCAGCAGTTACCTCTTGGGGGAAGGCTACACCTTC. Translated, it gives CASSYLLGEGYTF.

The genes are TRBV27 and TRBJ1-1; no reliable D call. Trimming took 7 bases from V and 1 from J, leaving 13 bases between them. Germline V CDR1 and CDR2: MNHEY, SMNVEV (reference sequence). The CDR3 sequence is 14 residues long. CDR3 in amino acids: CASTKAEKNTEAFF. DNA of the CDR3: TGTGCCAGCACTAAGGCGGAGAAGAACACTGAAGCTTTCTTT.

The rearrangement uses TRBV7-9 and TRBJ2-7; 9 nucleotides align to TRBD1. This CDR3 has 13 residues. V lost 8 bases to trimming and J lost 5 bases; unmatched junction nucleotides: 7. Germline V gives CDR1 SEHNR, CDR2 FQNEAQ (reference sequence). The CDR3 sequence is CASGWDRAHEQYF. The CDR3 region has the DNA TGTGCCAGCGGGTGGGACAGGGCCCACGAGCAGTACTTC.

This clonotype turned up a few times. V and J are TRBV12-3 or TRBV12-4 and TRBJ2-3; 7 positions agree with TRBD2. V dropped 3 bases and J dropped 4; count of bases not matched to a gene: 7. The CDR3 contains 15 residues. CDR3 DNA sequence: TGTGCCAGCAGTTTGCGGCGGGGGACCCCAGATACGCAGTATTTT. This gives the protein CASSLRRGTPDTQYF.